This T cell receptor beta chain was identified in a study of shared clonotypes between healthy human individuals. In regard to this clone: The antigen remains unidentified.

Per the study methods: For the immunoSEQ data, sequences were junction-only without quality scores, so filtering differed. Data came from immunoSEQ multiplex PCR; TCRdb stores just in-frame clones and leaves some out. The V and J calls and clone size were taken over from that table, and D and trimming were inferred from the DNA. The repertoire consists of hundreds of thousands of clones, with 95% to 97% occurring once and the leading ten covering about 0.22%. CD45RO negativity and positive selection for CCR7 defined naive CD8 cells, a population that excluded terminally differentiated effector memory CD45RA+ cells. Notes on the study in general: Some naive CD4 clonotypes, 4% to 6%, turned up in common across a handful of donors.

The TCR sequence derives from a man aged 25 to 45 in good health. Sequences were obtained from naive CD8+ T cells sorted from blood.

The CDR3 DNA sequence: TGCGCCAGCAGCCAAGAGATCACCGCCTACGAGCAGTACTTC. This sequence encodes CASSQEITAYEQYF. V usage is TRBV4-1 and J usage is TRBJ2-7; D not certain. V was trimmed by 0 bases and J by 2 bases, leaving 8 bases between them. This CDR3 is built from 14 residues. CDR1 MGHRA and CDR2 YSYEKL come from the germline V gene.